This T cell receptor (beta chain) was documented in a study of blood T cell repertoires in COVID-19. Study in general: PBMCs, B-cell-depleted T cells, or T cells were the source of the cDNA or gDNA that made up the material.

Study processing details: The authors estimated nucleated cell counts from reference gene primer amplification. Sequenced by immunoSEQ multiplex PCR; TCRdb stores in-frame clones only, minus some. For V, J and clone size, that table is used; D and trimming come from the DNA. The sample records a few hundred thousand clones, approximately 80% being singletons. CDR1 MNHNS and CDR2 SASEGT come from the germline V gene. Trimming cost V 4 bases and J 7 bases, with 20 bases left between them. This CDR3 region has 16 residues. The genes are TRBV6-1 and TRBJ1-5; D perhaps matches TRBD1 (5 bases). The sequenced sample was peripheral blood. The TCR was taken from a man of 80 years or more with acute or convalescent COVID-19. The CDR3 nucleotides read TGTGCCAGCAGTGTCGTAGGGGCGGCGGCCACACAGCCCCAGCATTTT. Translation: CASSVVGAAATQPQHF.